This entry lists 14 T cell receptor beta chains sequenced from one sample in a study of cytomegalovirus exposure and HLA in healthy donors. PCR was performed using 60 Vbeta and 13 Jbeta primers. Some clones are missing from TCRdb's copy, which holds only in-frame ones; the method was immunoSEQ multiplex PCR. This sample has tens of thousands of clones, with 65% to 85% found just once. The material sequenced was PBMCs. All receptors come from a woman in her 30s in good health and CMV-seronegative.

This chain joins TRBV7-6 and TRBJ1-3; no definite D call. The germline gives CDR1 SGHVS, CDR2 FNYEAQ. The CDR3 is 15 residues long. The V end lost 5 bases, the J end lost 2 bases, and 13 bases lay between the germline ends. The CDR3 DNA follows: TGTGCCAGCAGCATTGCACCGGAGCCTGGAAACACCATATATTTT. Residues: CASSIAPEPGNTIYF.

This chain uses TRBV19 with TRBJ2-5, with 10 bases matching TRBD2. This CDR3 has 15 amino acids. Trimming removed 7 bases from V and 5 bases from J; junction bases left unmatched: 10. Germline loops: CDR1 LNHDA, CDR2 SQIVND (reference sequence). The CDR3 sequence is CASKQVAGGSETQYF. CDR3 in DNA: TGTGCCAGTAAACAAGTAGCGGGAGGATCGGAGACCCAGTACTTC.

CDR3 nucleotide sequence: TGTGCCCGTACTGGACAGTCCTACAATGAGCAGTTCTTC. Translated, it gives CARTGQSYNEQFF. The genes are TRBV30 and TRBJ2-1; the D gene is possibly TRBD1 (6 bases). V gave up 8 bases and J gave up 1 base, with 12 bases separating them. The CDR3 sequence is 13 residues long. CDR1 and CDR2 (germline): GTSNPN, SVGIG (reference sequence).

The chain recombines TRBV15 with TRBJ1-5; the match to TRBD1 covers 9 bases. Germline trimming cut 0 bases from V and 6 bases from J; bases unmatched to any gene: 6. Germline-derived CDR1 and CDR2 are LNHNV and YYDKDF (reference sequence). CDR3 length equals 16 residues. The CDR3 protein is CATSRDTGGRSQPQHF. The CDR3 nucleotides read TGTGCCACCAGCAGAGATACAGGGGGCAGGAGTCAGCCCCAGCATTTT.

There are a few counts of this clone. The CDR3 reads CASSIVSSYNEQFF. DNA for the CDR3: TGTGCCAGCAGCATAGTGAGCTCCTACAATGAGCAGTTCTTC. This chain joins TRBV27 and TRBJ2-1; D is undetermined. The V gene's germline CDR1 is MNHEY and CDR2 SMNVEV (reference sequence). The CDR3 runs 14 residues. V lost 6 bases and J lost 0, with 9 bases in between.

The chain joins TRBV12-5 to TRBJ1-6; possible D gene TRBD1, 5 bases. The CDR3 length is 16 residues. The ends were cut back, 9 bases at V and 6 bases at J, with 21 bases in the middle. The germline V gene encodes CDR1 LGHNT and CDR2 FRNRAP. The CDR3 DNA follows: TGTGCTAGCGCAACACACGGGGGAGGAAGTAATTCACCCCTCCACTTT. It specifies CASATHGGGSNSPLHF.

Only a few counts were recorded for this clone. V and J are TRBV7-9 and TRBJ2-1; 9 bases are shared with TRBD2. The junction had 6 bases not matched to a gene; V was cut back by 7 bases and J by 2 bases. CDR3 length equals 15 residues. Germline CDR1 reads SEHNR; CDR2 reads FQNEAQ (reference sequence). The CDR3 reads CASKIAGVAYNEQFF. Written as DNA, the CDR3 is TGTGCCAGCAAGATAGCGGGAGTGGCCTACAATGAGCAGTTCTTC.

DNA of the CDR3: TGTGCCAGCAGTTACACCTCCTCAGGGGATGGCTACACCTTC. This encodes CASSYTSSGDGYTF. The J gene is TRBJ1-2, the V gene TRBV6-5, with TRBD1 as a possible D gene (6 bases). The CDR3 sequence is 14 residues long. Germline V CDR1 and CDR2: MNHEY, SVGAGI. Between the trimmed V and J ends, which lost 2 bases and 6 bases, there was a span of 13 bases.

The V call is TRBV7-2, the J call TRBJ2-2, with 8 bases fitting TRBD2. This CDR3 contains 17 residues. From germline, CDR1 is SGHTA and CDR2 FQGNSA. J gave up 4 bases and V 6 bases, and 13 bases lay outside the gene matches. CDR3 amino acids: CASSSNTGGASTGELFF. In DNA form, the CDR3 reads TGTGCCAGCAGTTCCAATACCGGGGGGGCCTCCACCGGGGAGCTGTTTTTT.

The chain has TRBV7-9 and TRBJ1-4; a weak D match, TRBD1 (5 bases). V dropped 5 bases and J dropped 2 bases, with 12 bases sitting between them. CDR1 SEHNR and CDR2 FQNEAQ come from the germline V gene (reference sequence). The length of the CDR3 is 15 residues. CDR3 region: CASSPGPGTNEKLFF. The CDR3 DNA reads TGTGCCAGCAGCCCAGGGCCAGGGACTAATGAAAAACTGTTTTTT.

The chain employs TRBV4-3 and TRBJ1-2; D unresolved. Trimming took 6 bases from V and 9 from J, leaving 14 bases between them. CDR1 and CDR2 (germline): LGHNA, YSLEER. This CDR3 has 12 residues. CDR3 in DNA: TGCGCCAGCAGTCAAACTGGTTTCCGCTACACCTTC. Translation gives CASSQTGFRYTF.

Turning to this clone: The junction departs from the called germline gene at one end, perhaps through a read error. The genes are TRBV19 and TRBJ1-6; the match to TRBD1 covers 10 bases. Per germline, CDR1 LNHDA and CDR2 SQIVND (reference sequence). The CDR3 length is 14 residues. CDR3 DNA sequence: TGTGTCAGTAGTAGGACAGGGGGTAATTCACCCCTCCACTTT. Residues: CVSSRTGGNSPLHF.

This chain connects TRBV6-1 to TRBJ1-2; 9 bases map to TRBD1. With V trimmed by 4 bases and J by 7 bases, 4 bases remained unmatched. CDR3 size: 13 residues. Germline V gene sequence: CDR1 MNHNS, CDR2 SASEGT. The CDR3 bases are TGTGCCAGCAGTGGGGGACAGGGAATTGGCTACACCTTC. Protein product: CASSGGQGIGYTF.

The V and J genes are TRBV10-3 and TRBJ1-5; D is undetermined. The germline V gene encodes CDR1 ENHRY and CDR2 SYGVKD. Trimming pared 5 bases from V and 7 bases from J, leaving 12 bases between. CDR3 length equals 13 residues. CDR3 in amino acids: CAISPPSEQPQHF. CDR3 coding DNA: TGTGCCATCAGTCCACCTTCGGAGCAGCCCCAGCATTTT.